These 23 T cell receptor beta chains originate from one sample sequenced in a study of neurological immune-mediated disorders. TCRdb independently ran MiXCR on the 5' RACE reads; one entry per CDR3 protein. The sample includes about 38,000 distinct CDR3 sequences, around 7% of them seen just once. The sequencing sample was made of CD4+ T cells from blood. These receptors originate from a man aged 45-60 years in good health.

This clonotype has at least ten counts. The chain carries TRBV7-2 and TRBJ2-5; no definite D call. The CDR3 covers 11 residues. Trimming shortened V by 11 bases and J by 4 bases, and 11 bases separated the two germline ends. Germline assignment: CDR1 SGHTA and CDR2 FQGNSA. The CDR3 sequence is CASQLVETQYF. Here the CDR3 DNA reads TGTGCCTCCCAGTTAGTAGAGACCCAGTACTTC.

The table lists this clonotype with many counts. This rearrangement joins TRBV5-6 to TRBJ2-1; 13 nucleotides align to TRBD2. Germline V gene sequence: CDR1 SGHDT, CDR2 YYEEEE. This CDR3 region has 17 residues. The trim removed 5 bases at V and 6 bases at J, leaving 11 bases unmatched. In DNA form, the CDR3 reads TGTGCCAGCAGGAGGACTAGCGGGAGAGCCGCCTCCAATGAGCAGTTCTTC. Amino acids: CASRRTSGRAASNEQFF. The full variable domain, completed using reference TRBV5-6 and TRBJ2-1, is DAGVTQSPTHLIKTRGQQVTLRCSPKSGHDTVSWYQQALGQGPQFIFQYYEEEERQRGNFPDRFSGHQFPNYSSELNVNALLLGDSALYLCASRRTSGRAASNEQFFGPGTRLTVL.

This clonotype was seen repeatedly, ten times or more. This rearrangement joins TRBV20-1 to TRBJ2-5; D ambiguous. The germline V gene has CDR1 DFQATT and CDR2 SNEGSKA (reference sequence). This CDR3 contains 10 residues. With 2 bases removed from V and 5 bases from J, the gap between germline ends came to 3 bases. DNA of the CDR3: TGCAGTGCTAGATTCGAGACCCAGTACTTC. The encoded protein is CSARFETQYF.

This clonotype was counted at least ten times. The chain employs TRBV5-1 and TRBJ2-2, with D uncertain. Germline V lookup: CDR1 SGHRS, CDR2 YFSETQ. CDR3 length: 15 residues. V was clipped by 2 bases and J by 0 bases, with 8 bases between them. This CDR3 reads CASSLPNSNTGELFF. The DNA for the CDR3 is TGCGCCAGCAGCTTACCGAATTCGAACACCGGGGAGCTGTTTTTT.

This clonotype was detected many times. The CDR3 protein is CASSQDWAGGRYEQYF. CDR3 nucleotides: TGTGCCAGCAGCCAAGATTGGGCAGGGGGCAGGTACGAGCAGTACTTC. The chain uses TRBV3-1 and TRBJ2-7; 8 bases map to TRBD1. Germline lookup yields CDR1 LGHDT and CDR2 YNNKEL (reference sequence). This CDR3 region has 16 residues. V was clipped by 0 bases and J by 4 bases; unmatched bases: 8.

In its sample, this clonotype was seen many times. The chain joins TRBV20-1 to TRBJ2-3; D uncertain. V lost 5 bases and J 0 bases, leaving 12 bases between the germline ends. The CDR3 is made up of 14 amino acids. CDR1 and CDR2 from the germline V gene are DFQATT and SNEGSKA (reference sequence). The CDR3: CSAFLGPSTDTQYF. CDR3 DNA sequence: TGCAGTGCTTTTCTGGGCCCTAGCACAGATACGCAGTATTTT.

This clonotype was recorded many times. The rearrangement joins TRBV14 to TRBJ2-2; tentatively, D is TRBD1 (6 bases). V dropped 1 base and J dropped 5 bases, with 11 bases sitting between them. There are 15 residues in the CDR3. CDR1 is SGHDN, CDR2 FVKESK, per germline. CDR3 amino acids: CASSQVGGWTGELFF. Written as DNA, the CDR3 is TGTGCCAGCAGCCAAGTAGGGGGATGGACCGGGGAGCTGTTTTTT. Full variable domain (remainder filled in from reference TRBV14 and TRBJ2-2): EAGVTQFPSHSVIEKGQTVTLRCDPISGHDNLYWYRRVMGKEIKFLLHFVKESKQDESGMPNNRFLAERTGGTYSTLKVQPAELEDSGVYFCASSQVGGWTGELFFGEGSRLTVL.

This clonotype was counted many times. The chain recombines TRBV28 with TRBJ1-4; weak D call: TRBD1 (6 bases). Germline CDR1 reads MDHEN; CDR2 reads SYDVKM. This CDR3 comprises 17 residues. The ends were cut back, 5 bases at V and 5 bases at J, with 21 bases in the middle. The CDR3 region is CASSIFRTEETNEKLFF. The CDR3 DNA is TGTGCCAGCAGTATATTCCGGACAGAAGAAACGAATGAAAAACTGTTTTTT.

This clonotype was recorded at least ten times. The chain couples TRBV2 to TRBJ2-4; 8 positions match TRBD1. CDR3 length: 15 residues. After removal of 6 bases from V and 1 base from J, the junction contained 5 bases not matched to a gene. Germline V gene sequence: CDR1 SNHLY, CDR2 FYNNEI. The CDR3 DNA follows: TGTGCCAGCAGGCAGGGGGCTCGGGCCAAAAACATTCAGTACTTC. As protein: CASRQGARAKNIQYF.

This clonotype has at least ten counts. CDR3 protein: CASSLGRLAGGSQETQYF. CDR3 nucleotide sequence: TGTGCCAGCAGCTTAGGAAGACTAGCGGGAGGGTCCCAAGAGACCCAGTACTTC. This rearrangement joins TRBV7-2 to TRBJ2-5; 14 bases match TRBD2. The CDR3 contains 18 residues. V lost 1 base to trimming and J lost 1 base; unmatched junction nucleotides: 5. Germline V gene data show CDR1 as SGHTA and CDR2 as FQGNSA.

This clonotype was observed many times. V gene TRBV29-1 combines with J gene TRBJ2-2; D possibly corresponds to TRBD2 (6 bases). Germline assignment: CDR1 SQVTM and CDR2 ANQGSEA. The CDR3 runs 15 residues. Trimming cost V 4 bases and J 4 bases, with 16 bases left between them. The CDR3 loop reads CSVGARFGGTGELFF. CDR3 nucleotide sequence: TGCAGCGTTGGGGCCCGCTTCGGGGGCACCGGGGAGCTGTTTTTT.

The sample holds many counts of this clonotype. V and J are TRBV29-1 and TRBJ2-7; perhaps TRBD2 as D (5 bases). Germline CDR1 SQVTM, CDR2 ANQGSEA. The V and J ends lost 4 bases and 3 bases respectively, with 7 bases between them. The CDR3 is made up of 11 amino acids. The CDR3 spells CSVGESYEQYF. CDR3 DNA: TGCAGCGTTGGGGAGAGCTACGAGCAGTACTTC.

This clonotype is medium-sized within its sample. This chain links TRBV12-3 or TRBV12-4 with TRBJ2-4; D is unresolved. This CDR3 contains 16 residues. V gave up 4 bases and J gave up 7 bases, with 20 bases separating them. The CDR3 DNA follows: TGTGCCAGCAGTTCTACCAGTGGACCCCGGTGGAACATTCAGTACTTC. Protein: CASSSTSGPRWNIQYF.

This clonotype was recorded at least ten times. The chain has TRBV5-1 and TRBJ2-7; TRBD2 matches at 8 bases. From germline, CDR1 is SGHRS and CDR2 YFSETQ. The CDR3 is 14 amino acids. J lost 2 bases, V lost 4 bases, and 5 bases had no gene match. This CDR3 is CASSLTSGAYEQYF. The DNA for the CDR3 is TGCGCCAGCAGCCTCACTAGCGGAGCCTACGAGCAGTACTTC.

The sample holds many counts of this clonotype. J is TRBJ1-2 and V is TRBV5-1; 8 bases are shared with TRBD1. The junction had 2 bases not matched to a gene; V was cut back by 0 bases and J by 7 bases. The CDR3 contains 13 residues. Germline V CDR1 and CDR2: SGHRS, YFSETQ. The CDR3 here is CASSLDRGAGYTF. In DNA, the CDR3 is TGCGCCAGCAGCTTGGACAGGGGGGCTGGCTACACCTTC.

In its sample, this clonotype was seen many times. V and J are TRBV7-9 and TRBJ2-6; possible D gene TRBD2, 5 bases. Trimming removed 4 bases from V and 2 bases from J, with 15 bases in between. This CDR3 has 17 amino acids. Germline V lookup: CDR1 SEHNR, CDR2 FQNEAQ (reference sequence). The DNA for the CDR3 is TGTGCCAGCAGCTCCTCTGGAGGCAGGACTGGGGCCAACGTCCTGACTTTC. Translating it yields CASSSSGGRTGANVLTF.

In its sample, this clonotype was seen many times. The rearrangement joins TRBV18 to TRBJ2-7; maybe TRBD1 (6 bases). The CDR3 sequence is 12 residues long. The germline V gene encodes CDR1 KGHSH and CDR2 LQKENI. V was clipped by 2 bases and J by 9 bases, with 11 bases between them. The CDR3 coding sequence is TGTGCCAGCTCACCAATGACAGGTTTGCAGTACTTC. Protein product: CASSPMTGLQYF.

This clonotype came up many times. The V and J genes are TRBV28 and TRBJ1-6, with D hard to call. The CDR3 runs 14 residues. Germline CDR1 is MDHEN and CDR2 is SYDVKM. With 3 bases removed from V and 9 bases from J, the gap between germline ends came to 12 bases. CDR3 sequence (DNA): TGTGCCAGCAGTTTCTCACGGCGGAGTTCACCCCTCCACTTT. Translated, it gives CASSFSRRSSPLHF.

This clonotype was observed at least ten times. The J gene is TRBJ2-1, the V gene TRBV10-3; 7 positions match TRBD2. CDR3 length: 12 amino acids. CDR1 and CDR2 (germline): ENHRY, SYGVKD. V shed 4 bases and J 7 bases; nucleotides not matched to a gene: 1. In nucleotides, the CDR3 is TGTGCCATCAGTGTTAGCGGGAATGAGCAGTTCTTC. Protein product: CAISVSGNEQFF.

This clonotype showed up many times. The chain links TRBV12-3 or TRBV12-4 to TRBJ2-1; 7 nucleotides align to TRBD2. V shed 2 bases and J 7 bases; nucleotides not matched to a gene: 5. There are 14 residues in the CDR3. The CDR3 loop is CASSLKRGENEQFF. CDR3 in DNA: TGTGCCAGCAGTTTAAAACGGGGGGAGAATGAGCAGTTCTTC.

V usage is TRBV20-1 and J usage is TRBJ2-4, with 11 nucleotides matching TRBD2. CDR3 length: 17 residues. From germline, CDR1 is DFQATT and CDR2 SNEGSKA (reference sequence). The junction had 9 bases not matched to a gene; V was cut back by 5 bases and J by 0 bases. The CDR3, as DNA: TGCAGTGCTGAGAGACTAGCGGGAATCCTAGCCAAAAACATTCAGTACTTC. Protein: CSAERLAGILAKNIQYF.

This clonotype was seen many times. This sequence joins TRBV7-2 and TRBJ2-7; a possible D gene is TRBD2 (5 bases). Per germline, CDR1 SGHTA and CDR2 FQGNSA. This CDR3 has 13 amino acids. V was cut by 2 bases and J by 4 bases, with 9 bases left in between. The CDR3 reads CASSLRVAYEQYF. The CDR3 DNA follows: TGTGCCAGCAGCTTAAGGGTAGCGTACGAGCAGTACTTC. Looking up the rest from reference TRBV7-2 and TRBJ2-7 gives the full variable domain: GAGVSQSPSNKVTEKGKDVELRCDPISGHTALYWYRQSLGQGLEFLIYFQGNSAPDKSGLPSDRFSAERTGGSVSTLTIQRTQQEDSAVYLCASSLRVAYEQYFGPGTRLTVT.

This clonotype was counted many times. This sequence joins TRBV20-1 and TRBJ2-7; a possible D gene is TRBD2 (6 bases). This CDR3 is built from 13 residues. The V and J ends lost 6 bases and 0 bases respectively, with 12 bases between them. Per germline, CDR1 DFQATT and CDR2 SNEGSKA (reference sequence). The CDR3 sequence is CSATDGSSYEQYF. The CDR3 DNA reads TGCAGTGCGACGGACGGGAGCTCCTACGAGCAGTACTTC.